A selection of T cell receptor beta chains follows, all from one sample in a study of Graves' ophthalmopathy and Graves' hyperthyroidism. TCRdb called the multiplex PCR reads again in MiXCR, with one record for every CDR3 protein. Here the sample spans over a million distinct CDR3 sequences, less than 45% being singletons. Source material: peripheral blood or thyroid tissue (not recorded which). The receptor set was obtained from an adult man with Graves' hyperthyroidism. The CDR3 runs from the conserved cysteine through the conserved F or W. The order of the fields is D gene, V gene, J gene, clone size, CDR3 protein, CDR3 DNA. D genes are given only for firm matches. For some rows the clone size is stated as once, few or many, or as a class when expanded; others skip it.

D gene: NA; V gene: TRBV4-1; J gene: TRBJ2-6; clone size: many; CDR3 protein: CASSQVYETGANVLTF; CDR3 DNA: TGCGCCAGCAGCCAAGTCTACGAGACCGGGGCCAACGTCCTGACTTTC
D gene: NA; V gene: TRBV11-2; J gene: TRBJ1-4; clone size: once; CDR3 protein: CASSAPVHRVEKLFF; CDR3 DNA: TGTGCCAGCAGCGCTCCGGTACACCGAGTGGAAAAACTGTTTTTT
D gene: NA; V gene: TRBV10-3; J gene: TRBJ2-7; clone size: NA; CDR3 protein: CAISERRPGKNYEQYF; CDR3 DNA: TGTGCCATCAGTGAAAGACGGCCAGGGAAAAACTACGAGCAGTACTTC
D gene: NA; V gene: TRBV19; J gene: TRBJ2-7; clone size: NA; CDR3 protein: CASSSAGTYNEQYF; CDR3 DNA: TGTGCCAGTAGTAGCGCGGGAACCTACAATGAGCAGTACTTC
D gene: NA; V gene: TRBV2; J gene: TRBJ1-2; clone size: many; CDR3 protein: CASSTHRDSIYGYTF; CDR3 DNA: TGTGCCAGCAGCACCCATCGAGACAGCATTTATGGCTACACCTTC
D gene: NA; V gene: TRBV20-1; J gene: TRBJ1-4; clone size: many; CDR3 protein: CSAPDNEKLFF; CDR3 DNA: TGCAGTGCTCCCGACAACGAAAAACTGTTTTTT
D gene: TRBD1; V gene: TRBV19; J gene: TRBJ2-7; clone size: many; CDR3 protein: CASSIERQGADEQYF; CDR3 DNA: TGTGCCAGTAGTATAGAGCGGCAGGGGGCCGACGAGCAGTACTTC
D gene: NA; V gene: TRBV12-3/TRBV12-4; J gene: TRBJ2-7; clone size: few; CDR3 protein: CASSPGSAGLYEQYF; CDR3 DNA: TGTGCCAGCTCACCAGGTTCGGCCGGACTCTACGAGCAGTACTTC
D gene: NA; V gene: TRBV10-2; J gene: TRBJ1-3; clone size: NA; CDR3 protein: CASSEHVSSGNTIYF; CDR3 DNA: TGCGCCAGCAGTGAACACGTGAGCTCTGGAAACACCATATATTTT
D gene: TRBD1; V gene: TRBV7-9; J gene: TRBJ1-6; clone size: NA; CDR3 protein: CASSSTDRGIGSPLHF; CDR3 DNA: TGTGCCAGCAGCTCGACCGACAGGGGGATCGGTTCACCCCTCCACTTT
D gene: NA; V gene: TRBV5-1; J gene: TRBJ1-5; clone size: many; CDR3 protein: CASSPQGTSNQPQHF; CDR3 DNA: TGCGCCAGCAGCCCCCAAGGGACTTCCAATCAGCCCCAGCATTTT
D gene: TRBD1; V gene: TRBV19; J gene: TRBJ1-5; clone size: many; CDR3 protein: CASSMTGGNQPQHF; CDR3 DNA: TGTGCCAGCTCAATGACAGGGGGCAATCAGCCCCAGCATTTT
D gene: NA; V gene: TRBV7-9; J gene: TRBJ2-7; clone size: few; CDR3 protein: CASSFRSPHYEQYF; CDR3 DNA: TGTGCCAGCAGTTTCAGGTCCCCCCACTACGAGCAGTACTTC
D gene: NA; V gene: TRBV29-1; J gene: TRBJ1-1; clone size: NA; CDR3 protein: CSVEDRGRGTEAFF; CDR3 DNA: TGCAGCGTTGAAGATCGGGGAAGGGGCACTGAAGCTTTCTTT
D gene: NA; V gene: TRBV4-1; J gene: TRBJ2-5; clone size: many; CDR3 protein: CASSHKQGSETQYF; CDR3 DNA: TGCGCCAGCAGCCATAAACAGGGAAGCGAGACCCAGTACTTC
D gene: NA; V gene: TRBV7-9; J gene: TRBJ1-1; clone size: many; CDR3 protein: CASSLAQGAGTEAFF; CDR3 DNA: TGTGCCAGCAGCTTAGCACAGGGAGCCGGCACTGAAGCTTTCTTT
D gene: TRBD1; V gene: TRBV9; J gene: TRBJ1-1; clone size: NA; CDR3 protein: CASSVVGTGDTEAFF; CDR3 DNA: TGTGCCAGCAGCGTAGTTGGGACAGGGGACACTGAAGCTTTCTTT
D gene: NA; V gene: TRBV24-1; J gene: TRBJ2-7; clone size: few; CDR3 protein: CASSLRQASYEQYF; CDR3 DNA: TGTGCCAGCAGCCTCCGGCAGGCCTCCTACGAGCAGTACTTC
D gene: NA; V gene: TRBV19; J gene: TRBJ2-2; clone size: few; CDR3 protein: CASSTFIGPPTGTGELFF; CDR3 DNA: TGTGCCAGTAGTACGTTTATTGGACCACCCACCGGCACCGGGGAGCTGTTTTTT
D gene: NA; V gene: TRBV5-6; J gene: TRBJ1-3; clone size: once; CDR3 protein: CASSLETWAGNTIYF; CDR3 DNA: TGTGCCAGCAGCTTGGAGACATGGGCTGGAAACACCATATATTTT
D gene: NA; V gene: TRBV12-3/TRBV12-4; J gene: TRBJ2-6; clone size: few; CDR3 protein: CASSHPRGRGANVLTF; CDR3 DNA: TGTGCCAGCAGTCACCCGCGGGGGCGAGGGGCCAACGTCCTGACTTTC
D gene: NA; V gene: TRBV14; J gene: TRBJ2-5; clone size: many; CDR3 protein: CASSQDGRLEETQYF; CDR3 DNA: TGTGCCAGCAGCCAAGATGGAAGGTTAGAAGAGACCCAGTACTTC
D gene: NA; V gene: TRBV7-2; J gene: TRBJ1-4; clone size: many; CDR3 protein: CASRKTRRGDVNEKLFF; CDR3 DNA: TGTGCCAGCAGGAAGACTCGCCGCGGGGACGTGAATGAAAAACTGTTTTTT
D gene: NA; V gene: TRBV5-8; J gene: TRBJ2-5; clone size: few; CDR3 protein: CASSLARLGFNPQEAQYF; CDR3 DNA: TGTGCCAGCAGCTTAGCTCGGTTGGGCTTCAATCCCCAAGAGGCCCAGTACTTC
D gene: NA; V gene: TRBV5-1; J gene: TRBJ2-6; clone size: NA; CDR3 protein: CASSSWTDNVLTF; CDR3 DNA: TGCGCCAGCAGCTCCTGGACAGACAACGTCCTGACTTTC
D gene: NA; V gene: TRBV10-3; J gene: TRBJ2-7; clone size: many; CDR3 protein: CAVSSRDAYEQYF; CDR3 DNA: TGTGCCGTAAGCAGCCGGGACGCCTACGAGCAGTACTTC
D gene: NA; V gene: TRBV28; J gene: TRBJ1-1; clone size: few; CDR3 protein: CASSLFLEGAFF; CDR3 DNA: TGTGCCAGCAGTTTATTCTTGGAGGGAGCTTTCTTT
D gene: NA; V gene: TRBV6-6; J gene: TRBJ1-1; clone size: many; CDR3 protein: CASSYGAAMNTEAFF; CDR3 DNA: TGTGCCAGCAGTTACGGGGCAGCGATGAACACTGAAGCTTTCTTT
D gene: TRBD1; V gene: TRBV7-2; J gene: TRBJ1-3; clone size: NA; CDR3 protein: CASSPPTGGTGNTIYF; CDR3 DNA: TGTGCCAGCAGCCCCCCGACAGGGGGGACTGGAAACACCATATATTTT
D gene: NA; V gene: TRBV4-1; J gene: TRBJ2-7; clone size: many; CDR3 protein: CASSQPRDGSYEQYF; CDR3 DNA: TGCGCCAGCAGCCAACCCCGGGACGGGTCCTACGAGCAGTACTTC
D gene: TRBD1; V gene: TRBV20-1; J gene: TRBJ2-7; clone size: few; CDR3 protein: CSARDGTEYYEQYF; CDR3 DNA: TGCAGTGCTAGAGACGGGACAGAGTACTACGAGCAGTACTTC
D gene: NA; V gene: TRBV5-1; J gene: TRBJ2-5; clone size: many; CDR3 protein: CASNQFHRETQYF; CDR3 DNA: TGCGCCAGCAACCAGTTCCATCGTGAGACCCAGTACTTC
D gene: NA; V gene: TRBV7-2; J gene: TRBJ2-7; clone size: many; CDR3 protein: CASSSRTGYEQYF; CDR3 DNA: TGTGCCAGCAGCTCCCGAACCGGTTACGAGCAGTACTTC
D gene: TRBD1; V gene: TRBV2; J gene: TRBJ1-6; clone size: NA; CDR3 protein: CASIEDRGGNSPLHF; CDR3 DNA: TGTGCCAGCATCGAGGACAGGGGAGGGAATTCACCCCTCCACTTT
D gene: TRBD2; V gene: TRBV5-1; J gene: TRBJ2-2; clone size: few; CDR3 protein: CASSLTSGSGGELFF; CDR3 DNA: TGCGCCAGCAGCTTGACTAGCGGGAGTGGAGGGGAGCTGTTTTTT
D gene: NA; V gene: TRBV6-1; J gene: TRBJ2-5; clone size: many; CDR3 protein: CASSEGVGATKETQYF; CDR3 DNA: TGTGCCAGCAGTGAAGGTGTGGGGGCGACGAAAGAGACCCAGTACTTC
D gene: TRBD1; V gene: TRBV5-6; J gene: TRBJ1-1; clone size: NA; CDR3 protein: CASSLALDRGLEAFF; CDR3 DNA: TGTGCCAGCAGCTTGGCGTTGGACAGGGGACTTGAAGCTTTCTTT
D gene: NA; V gene: TRBV7-9; J gene: TRBJ1-4; clone size: few; CDR3 protein: CASSFVTKTGPNEKLFF; CDR3 DNA: TGTGCCAGCAGCTTTGTCACGAAGACAGGACCGAATGAAAAACTGTTTTTT
D gene: TRBD2; V gene: TRBV7-2; J gene: TRBJ2-5; clone size: many; CDR3 protein: CASSLVAGGKETQYF; CDR3 DNA: TGTGCCAGCAGCTTGGTAGCGGGGGGGAAAGAGACCCAGTACTTC
D gene: TRBD1; V gene: TRBV9; J gene: TRBJ1-6; clone size: NA; CDR3 protein: CASSEPGQGNSPLHF; CDR3 DNA: TGTGCCAGCAGCGAACCGGGACAGGGGAACTCACCCCTCCACTTT
D gene: NA; V gene: TRBV12-3/TRBV12-4; J gene: TRBJ1-2; clone size: many; CDR3 protein: CASSFSGGYTF; CDR3 DNA: TGTGCCAGCAGCTTTAGCGGGGGCTACACCTTC
D gene: TRBD1; V gene: TRBV10-2; J gene: TRBJ1-4; clone size: NA; CDR3 protein: CASATGGREKLFF; CDR3 DNA: TGTGCCAGCGCCACAGGGGGCAGGGAAAAACTGTTTTTT
D gene: TRBD1; V gene: TRBV29-1; J gene: TRBJ2-5; clone size: NA; CDR3 protein: CSVVDRGRSETQYF; CDR3 DNA: TGCAGCGTCGTGGACAGGGGGCGCTCAGAGACCCAGTACTTC